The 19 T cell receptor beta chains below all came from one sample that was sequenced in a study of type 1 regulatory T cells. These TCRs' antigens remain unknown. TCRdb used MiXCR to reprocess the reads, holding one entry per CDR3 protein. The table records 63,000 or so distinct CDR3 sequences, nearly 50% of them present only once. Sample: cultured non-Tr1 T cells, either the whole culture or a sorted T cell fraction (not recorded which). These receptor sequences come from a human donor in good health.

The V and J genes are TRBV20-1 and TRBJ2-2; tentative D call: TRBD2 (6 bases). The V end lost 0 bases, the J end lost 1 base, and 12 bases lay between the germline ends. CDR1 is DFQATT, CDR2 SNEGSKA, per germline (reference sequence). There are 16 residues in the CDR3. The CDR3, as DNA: TGCAGTGCTAGAGAGGCGGGGACTGGGAACACCGGGGAGCTGTTTTTT. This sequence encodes CSAREAGTGNTGELFF.

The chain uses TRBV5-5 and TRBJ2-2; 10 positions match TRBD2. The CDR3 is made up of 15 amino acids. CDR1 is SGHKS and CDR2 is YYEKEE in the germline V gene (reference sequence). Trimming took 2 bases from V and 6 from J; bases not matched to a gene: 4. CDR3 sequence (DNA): TGTGCCAGCAGCTTCCCTAGCGGGGGTTCCGGGGAGCTGTTTTTT. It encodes CASSFPSGGSGELFF.

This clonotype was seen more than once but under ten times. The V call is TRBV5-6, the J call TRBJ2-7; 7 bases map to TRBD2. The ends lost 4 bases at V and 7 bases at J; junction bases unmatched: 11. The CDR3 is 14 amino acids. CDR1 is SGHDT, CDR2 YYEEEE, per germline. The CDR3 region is CASSQYGTTGEQYF. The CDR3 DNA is TGTGCCAGCAGCCAATACGGGACTACGGGTGAGCAGTACTTC.

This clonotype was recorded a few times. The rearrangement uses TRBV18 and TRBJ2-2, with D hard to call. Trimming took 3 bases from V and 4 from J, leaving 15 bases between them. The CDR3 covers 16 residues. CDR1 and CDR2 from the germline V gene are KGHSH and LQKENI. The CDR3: CASSPQSGRSTGELFF. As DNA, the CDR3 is TGTGCCAGCTCACCTCAATCCGGAAGGAGCACCGGGGAGCTGTTTTTT.

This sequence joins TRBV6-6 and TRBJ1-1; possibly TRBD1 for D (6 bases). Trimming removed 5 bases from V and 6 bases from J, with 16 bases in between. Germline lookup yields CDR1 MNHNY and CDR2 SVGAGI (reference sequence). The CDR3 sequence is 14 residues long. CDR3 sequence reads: CASSERQEASEAFF. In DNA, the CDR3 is TGTGCCAGCAGTGAAAGACAGGAGGCTTCTGAAGCTTTCTTT.

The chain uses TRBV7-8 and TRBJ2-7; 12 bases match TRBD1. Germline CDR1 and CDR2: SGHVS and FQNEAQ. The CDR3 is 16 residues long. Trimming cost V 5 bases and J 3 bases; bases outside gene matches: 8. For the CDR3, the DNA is TGTGCCAGCAGCCGCCGGGACAGGGGGCTCTGCTACGAGCAGTACTTC. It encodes CASSRRDRGLCYEQYF.

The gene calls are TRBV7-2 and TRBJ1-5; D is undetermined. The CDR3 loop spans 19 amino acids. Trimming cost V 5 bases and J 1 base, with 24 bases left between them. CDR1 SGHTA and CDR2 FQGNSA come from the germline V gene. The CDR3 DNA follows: TGTGCCAGCAGCGCTAAGCCAACCTGGGGAAGAAACAGCAATCAGCCCCAGCATTTT. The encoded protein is CASSAKPTWGRNSNQPQHF.

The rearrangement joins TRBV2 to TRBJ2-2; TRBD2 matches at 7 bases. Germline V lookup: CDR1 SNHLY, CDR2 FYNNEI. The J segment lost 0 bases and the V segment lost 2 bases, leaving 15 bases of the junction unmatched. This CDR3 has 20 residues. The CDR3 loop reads CASSEPRMWLAAPNTGELFF. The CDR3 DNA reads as TGTGCCAGCAGTGAACCAAGAATGTGGCTAGCGGCACCGAACACCGGGGAGCTGTTTTTT.

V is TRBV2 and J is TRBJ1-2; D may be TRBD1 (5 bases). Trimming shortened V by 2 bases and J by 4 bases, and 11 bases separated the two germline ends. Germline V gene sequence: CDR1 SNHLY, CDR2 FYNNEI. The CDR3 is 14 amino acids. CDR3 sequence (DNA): TGTGCCAGCAGTGAACGGGGCGGCAGCTATGGCTACACCTTC. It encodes CASSERGGSYGYTF.

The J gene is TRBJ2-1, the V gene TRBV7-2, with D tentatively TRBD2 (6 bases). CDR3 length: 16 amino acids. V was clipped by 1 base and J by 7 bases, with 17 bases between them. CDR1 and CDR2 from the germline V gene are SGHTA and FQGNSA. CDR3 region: CASSLEAGLGGNEQFF. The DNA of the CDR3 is TGTGCCAGCAGCTTAGAGGCGGGGTTGGGTGGAAATGAGCAGTTCTTC. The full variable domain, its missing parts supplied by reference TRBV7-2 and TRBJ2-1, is GAGVSQSPSNKVTEKGKDVELRCDPISGHTALYWYRQSLGQGLEFLIYFQGNSAPDKSGLPSDRFSAERTGGSVSTLTIQRTQQEDSAVYLCASSLEAGLGGNEQFFGPGTRLTVL.

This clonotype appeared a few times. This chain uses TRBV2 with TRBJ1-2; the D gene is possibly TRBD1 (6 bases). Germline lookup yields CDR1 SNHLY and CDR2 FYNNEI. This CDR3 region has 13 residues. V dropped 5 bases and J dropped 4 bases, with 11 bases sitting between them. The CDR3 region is CASSTDRIYGYTF. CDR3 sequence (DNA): TGTGCCAGCAGTACCGACAGGATCTATGGCTACACCTTC.

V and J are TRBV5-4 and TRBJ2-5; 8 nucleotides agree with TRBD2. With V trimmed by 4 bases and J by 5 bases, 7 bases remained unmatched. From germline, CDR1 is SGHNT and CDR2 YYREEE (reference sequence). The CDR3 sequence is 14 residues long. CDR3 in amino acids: CASSLAGLAETQYF. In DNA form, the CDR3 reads TGTGCCAGCAGCCTGGCCGGACTAGCTGAGACCCAGTACTTC.

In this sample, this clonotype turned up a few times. The chain's CDR3 is CASSVAGLGDGNTIYF. CDR3 nucleotide sequence: TGTGCCAGTAGTGTCGCGGGACTAGGGGACGGAAACACCATATATTTT. The chain links TRBV19 to TRBJ1-3; a possible D gene is TRBD1 (5 bases). Germline loops: CDR1 LNHDA, CDR2 SQIVND (reference sequence). The CDR3 contains 16 residues. V lost 5 bases and J lost 4, with 18 bases in between.

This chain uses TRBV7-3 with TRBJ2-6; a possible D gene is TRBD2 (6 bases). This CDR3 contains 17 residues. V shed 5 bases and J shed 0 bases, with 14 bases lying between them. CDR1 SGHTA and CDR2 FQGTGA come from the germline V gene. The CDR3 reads CASSPAGAPSGANVLTF. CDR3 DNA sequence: TGTGCCAGCAGCCCAGCGGGCGCCCCCTCTGGGGCCAACGTCCTGACTTTC.

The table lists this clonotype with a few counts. The CDR3 region has the DNA TGTGCCATCAGTGACACTACTAGCGGGGGGAATGAGCAGTTCTTC. The encoded protein is CAISDTTSGGNEQFF. The chain has TRBV10-3 and TRBJ2-1, with TRBD2 identical over 12 bases. The V and J ends lost 3 bases and 7 bases, in that order; junction bases with no gene match: 4. Germline loops: CDR1 ENHRY, CDR2 SYGVKD. The CDR3 is 15 residues long.

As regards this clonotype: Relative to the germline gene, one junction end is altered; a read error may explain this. The DNA for the CDR3 is TGTGCCAGTAGTTCAGGACAGGTCAGCTTC. Its translation: CASSSGQVSF. V is TRBV19 and J is TRBJ2-4, with 7 bases matching TRBD1. This CDR3 spans 10 amino acids. CDR1 and CDR2 (germline): LNHDA, SQIVND (reference sequence).

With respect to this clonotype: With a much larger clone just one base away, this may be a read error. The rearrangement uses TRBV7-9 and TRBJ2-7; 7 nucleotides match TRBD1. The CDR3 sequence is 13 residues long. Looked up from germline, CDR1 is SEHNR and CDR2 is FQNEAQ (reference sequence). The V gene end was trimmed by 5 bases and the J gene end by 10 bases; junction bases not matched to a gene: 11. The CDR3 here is CASSRQEGGDQYF. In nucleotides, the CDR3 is TGTGCCAGCAGCCGACAGGAAGGGGGCGACCAGTACTTC. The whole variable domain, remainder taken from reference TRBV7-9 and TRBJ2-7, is DTGVSQNPRHKITKRGQNVTFRCDPISEHNRLYWYRQTLGQGPEFLTYFQNEAQLEKSRLLSDRFSAERPKGSFSTLEIQRTEQGDSAMYLCASSRQEGGDQYFGPGTRLTVT.

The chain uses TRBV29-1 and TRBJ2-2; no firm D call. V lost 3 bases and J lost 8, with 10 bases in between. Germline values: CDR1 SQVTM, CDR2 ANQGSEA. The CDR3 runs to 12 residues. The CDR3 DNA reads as TGCAGCGTTGAGTGGGGTAGGGGGGAGCTGTTTTTT. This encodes CSVEWGRGELFF.

The CDR3 bases are TGTGCCAGCAGAGGAACAGAAAGCTCCTATAATTCACCCCTCCACTTT. Its translation is CASRGTESSYNSPLHF. The chain uses TRBV27 and TRBJ1-6; D unclear. The germline gives CDR1 MNHEY, CDR2 SMNVEV (reference sequence). V lost 6 bases, J lost 0 bases, and 12 bases lay in between. CDR3 length: 16 residues.